This T cell receptor beta chain derives from a study of blood T cell repertoires in COVID-19. About the research overall: Material from acute and convalescent COVID-19 was sourced from the United States, Italy and Spain.

This clone has only one observation. Looked up from germline, CDR1 is LNHDA and CDR2 is SQIVND (reference sequence). The CDR3 loop spans 15 amino acids. Trimming cost V 2 bases and J 5 bases; bases outside gene matches: 3. Generated by immunoSEQ multiplex PCR, the TCRdb table keeps only in-frame clones and is missing some. This table holds around 230,000 clones, around four fifths found once. V usage is TRBV19 and J usage is TRBJ2-7; TRBD2 agrees at 13 bases. This clonotype was sampled from a woman in her fifties or sixties with acute or convalescent COVID-19. The sample comprised peripheral blood. The CDR3: CASSITSGRADEQYF. CDR3 bases: TGTGCCAGTAGTATAACTAGCGGGAGGGCCGACGAGCAGTACTTC. Based on the CDR3 plus reference TRBV19 and TRBJ2-7, the full variable domain is DGGITQSPKYLFRKEGQNVTLSCEQNLNHDAMYWYRQDPGQGLRLIYYSQIVNDFQKGDIAEGYSVSREKKESFPLTVTSAQKNPTAFYLCASSITSGRADEQYFGPGTRLTVT.